What follows describes a single T cell receptor (beta chain). Participants reported their clinical history, and cohort assignment relied on those reports. Data came from immunoSEQ multiplex PCR; TCRdb stores just in-frame clones and leaves some out. The top ten clones hold around 1.3% of a sample with about 180,000 clones, more than 85% of them seen once. The data were taken from a study of blood T cell repertoires in COVID-19. Study overall: Acute and convalescent COVID-19 specimens originated in the United States, Italy and Spain. PBMCs, B-cell-depleted T cells, or T cells were the source of the cDNA or gDNA that made up the material.

This receptor was identified in a human donor with acute COVID-19. The donor label of this sample is uncertain. The sample taken for sequencing was PBMCs or T cells enriched from blood (not recorded which).

CDR3: CASSPRGGYEQYF. For the CDR3, the DNA is TGTGCCAGCAGCCCCCGGGGGGGCTACGAGCAGTACTTC. This sequence joins TRBV7-3 and TRBJ2-7; 8 nucleotides agree with TRBD2. Unmatched junction bases numbered 3, after V lost 5 bases and J lost 3 bases. CDR1 and CDR2 from the germline V gene are SGHTA and FQGTGA. This CDR3 has 13 residues.